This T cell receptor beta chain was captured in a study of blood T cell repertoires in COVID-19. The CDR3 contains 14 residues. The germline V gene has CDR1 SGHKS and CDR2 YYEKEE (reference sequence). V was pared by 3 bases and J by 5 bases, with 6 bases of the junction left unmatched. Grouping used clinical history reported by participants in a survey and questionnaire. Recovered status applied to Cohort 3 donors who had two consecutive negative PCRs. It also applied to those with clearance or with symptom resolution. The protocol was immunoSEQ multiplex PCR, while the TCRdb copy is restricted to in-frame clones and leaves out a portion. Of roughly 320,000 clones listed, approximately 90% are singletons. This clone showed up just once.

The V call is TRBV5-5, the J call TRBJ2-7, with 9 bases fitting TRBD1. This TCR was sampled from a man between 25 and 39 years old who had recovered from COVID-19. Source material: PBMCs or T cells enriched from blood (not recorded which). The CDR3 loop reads CASSSGDRENEQYF. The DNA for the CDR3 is TGTGCCAGCAGCTCGGGGGACAGGGAGAACGAGCAGTACTTC.